The next 12 T cell receptor beta chains were all read from a single sample in a study of blood T cell repertoires in COVID-19. Clones were sequenced by immunoSEQ multiplex PCR, and TCRdb holds only the in-frame ones, with some missing. The sample records more than 200,000 clones, about nine tenths being singletons. What was sequenced was peripheral blood. These receptors were collected from a man aged 80 or over with acute or convalescent COVID-19.

As DNA, the CDR3 is TGTGCCAGCAGCTTCTCCCTCATACGGGACTCCTACAATGAGCAGTTCTTC. It yields the protein CASSFSLIRDSYNEQFF. The J gene is TRBJ2-1, the V gene TRBV7-2; maybe TRBD2 (5 bases). This CDR3 contains 17 residues. V lost 3 bases, J lost 0 bases, and 15 bases lay in between. Germline V CDR1 and CDR2: SGHTA, FQGNSA.

V is TRBV11-3 and J is TRBJ2-5, with 9 bases identical to TRBD1. Looked up from germline, CDR1 is SGHNT and CDR2 is YENEEA. CDR3 size: 16 residues. The junction had 9 bases not matched to a gene; V was cut back by 3 bases and J by 4 bases. The CDR3 region is CASSLARTGVGETQYF. Written as DNA, the CDR3 is TGTGCCAGCAGCTTGGCCAGGACAGGGGTGGGAGAGACCCAGTACTTC.

This clone is a singleton in its sample. The gene calls are TRBV4-3 and TRBJ1-4, with TRBD1 identical over 7 bases. CDR1 LGHNA and CDR2 YSLEER come from the germline V gene. The CDR3 is made up of 15 amino acids. With V trimmed by 0 bases and J by 5 bases, 3 bases remained unmatched. In DNA form, the CDR3 reads TGCGCCAGCAGCCAAGATCCGACAGGGAATGAAAAACTGTTTTTT. Amino acid sequence: CASSQDPTGNEKLFF.

V usage is TRBV19 and J usage is TRBJ1-1; TRBD1 aligns across 7 bases. The CDR3 runs to 14 residues. The J segment lost 4 bases and the V segment lost 5 bases, leaving 7 bases of the junction unmatched. From germline, CDR1 is LNHDA and CDR2 SQIVND (reference sequence). As DNA, the CDR3 is TGTGCCAGTAGTGACAGGGCAGGGATCACTGAAGCTTTCTTT. It encodes CASSDRAGITEAFF.

V is TRBV12-3 or TRBV12-4 and J is TRBJ2-1; D is undetermined. This CDR3 contains 12 residues. V lost 2 bases and J lost 5, with 4 bases in between. CDR3 loop: CASSLHHNEQFF. In nucleotides, the CDR3 is TGTGCCAGCAGTTTACATCACAATGAGCAGTTCTTC.

The chain has TRBV7-4 and TRBJ2-5; D possibly corresponds to TRBD2 (6 bases). Germline lookup yields CDR1 SGHVT and CDR2 SQSDAQ. The length of the CDR3 is 15 residues. Trimming took off 1 base at V and 4 bases at J, with 13 bases between the two ends. In DNA, the CDR3 is TGTGCCAGCAGCTTAGTTCGGGGGAGCCGAGAGACCCAGTACTTC. This translates into CASSLVRGSRETQYF. The complete variable domain, with remaining parts taken from reference TRBV7-4 and TRBJ2-5, reads GAGVSQSPRYKVAKRGRDVALRCDSISGHVTLYWYRQTLGQGSEVLTYSQSDAQRDKSGRPSGRFSAERPERSVSTLKIQRTEQGDSAVYLCASSLVRGSRETQYFGPGTRLLVL.

This clone was seen just once. The chain carries TRBV6-2 or TRBV6-3 and TRBJ1-2, with TRBD1 identical over 9 bases. The CDR3 is 14 amino acids. Germline trimming cut 2 bases from V and 4 bases from J; bases unmatched to any gene: 2. Germline CDR1 MNHEY, CDR2 SVGEGT. CDR3 sequence (DNA): TGTGCCAGCAGTTACGGGACAGGGCTCTATGGCTACACCTTC. This sequence encodes CASSYGTGLYGYTF.

This sequence joins TRBV30 and TRBJ1-3; tentative D call: TRBD1 (6 bases). The CDR3 spans 18 residues. Germline V gene sequence: CDR1 GTSNPN, CDR2 SVGIG (reference sequence). Trimming removed 4 bases from V and 3 bases from J, with 25 bases in between. The CDR3 here is CAWTSGETGTIFGNTIYF. CDR3 DNA sequence: TGTGCCTGGACCTCTGGGGAAACAGGGACGATCTTTGGAAACACCATATATTTT.

The chain has TRBV4-1 and TRBJ2-1, with D possibly matching TRBD2 (6 bases). CDR1 and CDR2 from the germline V gene are MGHRA and YSYEKL. This CDR3 spans 18 amino acids. V dropped 0 bases and J dropped 2 bases, with 17 bases sitting between them. CDR3 in amino acids: CASSQDEGGSVPYNEQFF. The CDR3 DNA follows: TGCGCCAGCAGCCAAGATGAGGGAGGATCGGTGCCCTACAATGAGCAGTTCTTC.

The V gene is TRBV19, the J gene TRBJ2-5; maybe TRBD2 (6 bases). The germline CDR1 and CDR2 sequences are LNHDA and SQIVND (reference sequence). The V gene lost 3 bases and the J gene lost 5 bases, with 16 bases spanning the gap. CDR3 length: 15 residues. CDR3 coding DNA: TGTGCCAGTAGTATCGGCCGGGCGGGGAGGGAGACCCAGTACTTC. Translating it yields CASSIGRAGRETQYF.

In the case of this clone: This same CDR3 is encoded by further DNA sequences in the sample. The chain uses TRBV30 and TRBJ1-3; D is perhaps TRBD1 (5 bases). Germline lookup yields CDR1 GTSNPN and CDR2 SVGIG (reference sequence). The V and J ends lost 0 bases and 4 bases respectively, with 10 bases between them. The CDR3 has 14 residues. CDR3 coding DNA: TGTGCCTGGAGTGTTAAGGGGTCAGGAAACACCATATATTTT. It codes for CAWSVKGSGNTIYF.

The chain employs TRBV5-1 and TRBJ2-6, with a weak D call TRBD1 (6 bases). There are 16 residues in the CDR3. Germline V CDR1 and CDR2: SGHRS, YFSETQ. The germline V and J ends were trimmed by 0 bases and 4 bases, with 11 bases remaining between them. CDR3 nucleotide sequence: TGCGCCAGCAGCTTGGCGGCAGGGGTCGGGGCCAACGTCCTGACTTTC. This sequence encodes CASSLAAGVGANVLTF. The complete variable domain, with remaining parts taken from reference TRBV5-1 and TRBJ2-6, reads KAGVTQTPRYLIKTRGQQVTLSCSPISGHRSVSWYQQTPGQGLQFLFEYFSETQRNKGNFPGRFSGRQFSNSRSEMNVSTLELGDSALYLCASSLAAGVGANVLTFGAGSRLTVL.